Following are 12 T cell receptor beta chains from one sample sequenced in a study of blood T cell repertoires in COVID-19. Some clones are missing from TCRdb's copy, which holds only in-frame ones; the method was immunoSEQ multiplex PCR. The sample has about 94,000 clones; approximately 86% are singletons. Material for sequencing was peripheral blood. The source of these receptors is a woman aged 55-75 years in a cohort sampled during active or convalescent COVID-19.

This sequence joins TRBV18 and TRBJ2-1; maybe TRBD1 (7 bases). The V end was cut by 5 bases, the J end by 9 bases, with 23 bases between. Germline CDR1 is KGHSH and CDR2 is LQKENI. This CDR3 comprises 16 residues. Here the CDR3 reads CASSATGDSTWGEQFF. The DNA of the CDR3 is TGTGCCAGCTCAGCAACAGGGGACTCCACTTGGGGTGAGCAGTTCTTC.

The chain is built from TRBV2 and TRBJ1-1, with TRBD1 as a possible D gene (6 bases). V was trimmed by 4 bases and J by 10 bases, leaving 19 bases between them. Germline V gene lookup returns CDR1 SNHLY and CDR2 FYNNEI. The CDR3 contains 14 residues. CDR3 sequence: CASSGPRQGLGAFF. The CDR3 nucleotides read TGTGCCAGCAGTGGACCTAGGCAGGGGCTAGGAGCTTTCTTT. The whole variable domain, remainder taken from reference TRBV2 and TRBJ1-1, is EPEVTQTPSHQVTQMGQEVILRCVPISNHLYFYWYRQILGQKVEFLVSFYNNEISEKSEIFDDQFSVERPDGSNFTLKIRSTKLEDSAMYFCASSGPRQGLGAFFGQGTRLTVV.

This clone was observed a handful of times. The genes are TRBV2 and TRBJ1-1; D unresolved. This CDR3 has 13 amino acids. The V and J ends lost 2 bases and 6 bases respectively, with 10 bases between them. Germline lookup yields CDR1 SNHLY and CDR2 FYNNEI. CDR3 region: CASSETVGAEAFF. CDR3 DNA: TGTGCCAGCAGTGAAACTGTAGGAGCTGAAGCTTTCTTT.

The CDR3 region has the DNA TGTGCCAGCTCTTCGGGAGACCTCTTGGGGGCCCAGCATTTT. Translated, it gives CASSSGDLLGAQHF. The rearrangement uses TRBV18 and TRBJ1-5, with D possibly TRBD1 on 5 matching bases. This CDR3 contains 14 residues. The germline V gene encodes CDR1 KGHSH and CDR2 LQKENI. Trimming left V 6 bases short and J 11 bases short, with 20 bases between.

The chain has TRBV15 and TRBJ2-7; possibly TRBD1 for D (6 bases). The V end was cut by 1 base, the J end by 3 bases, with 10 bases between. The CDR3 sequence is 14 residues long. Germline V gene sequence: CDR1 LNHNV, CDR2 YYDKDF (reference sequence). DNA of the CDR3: TGTGCCACCAGCAGAGGAGGACAGATCTACGAGCAGTACTTC. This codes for CATSRGGQIYEQYF.

The CDR3 nucleotides read TGTGCCAGCTCCCCGACAGGGGGCAGAGGCACAGATACGCAGTATTTT. It encodes CASSPTGGRGTDTQYF. The chain combines TRBV28 with TRBJ2-3, with TRBD1 matching 10 bases. Germline V gene sequence: CDR1 MDHEN, CDR2 SYDVKM. The length of the CDR3 is 16 residues. Germline trimming cut 8 bases from V and 1 base from J; bases unmatched to any gene: 9.

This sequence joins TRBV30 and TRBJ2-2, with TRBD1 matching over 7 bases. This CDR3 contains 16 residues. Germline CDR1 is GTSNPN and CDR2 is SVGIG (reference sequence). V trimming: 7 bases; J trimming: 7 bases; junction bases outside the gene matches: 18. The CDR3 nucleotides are TGTGCCTCTCAGGTCGGCTCGACAGGGACGGTCGGGGAGCTGTTTTTT. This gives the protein CASQVGSTGTVGELFF.

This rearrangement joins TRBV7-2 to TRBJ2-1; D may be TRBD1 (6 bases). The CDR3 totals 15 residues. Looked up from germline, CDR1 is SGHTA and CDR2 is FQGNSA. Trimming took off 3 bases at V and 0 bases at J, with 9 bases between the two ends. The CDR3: CASSFDRSSYNEQFF. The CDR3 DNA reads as TGTGCCAGCAGCTTCGACAGGAGCTCCTACAATGAGCAGTTCTTC.

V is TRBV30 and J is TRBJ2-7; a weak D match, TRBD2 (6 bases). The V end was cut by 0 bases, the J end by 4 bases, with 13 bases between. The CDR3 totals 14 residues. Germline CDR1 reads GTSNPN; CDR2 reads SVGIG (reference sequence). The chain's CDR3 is CAWSVGGTQYEQYF. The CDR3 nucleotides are TGTGCCTGGAGTGTAGGAGGGACTCAATACGAGCAGTACTTC. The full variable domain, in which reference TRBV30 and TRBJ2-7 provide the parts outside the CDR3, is SQTIHQWPATLVQPVGSPLSLECTVEGTSNPNLYWYRQAAGRGLQLLFYSVGIGQISSEVPQNLSASRPQDRQFILSSKKLLLSDSGFYLCAWSVGGTQYEQYFGPGTRLTVT.

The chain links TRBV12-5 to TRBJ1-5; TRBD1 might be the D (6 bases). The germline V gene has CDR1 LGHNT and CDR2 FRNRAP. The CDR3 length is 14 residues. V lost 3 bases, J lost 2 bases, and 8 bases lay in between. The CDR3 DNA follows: TGTGCTAGTGGTTTAGCAGGGGGCAATCAGCCCCAGCATTTT. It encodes CASGLAGGNQPQHF.

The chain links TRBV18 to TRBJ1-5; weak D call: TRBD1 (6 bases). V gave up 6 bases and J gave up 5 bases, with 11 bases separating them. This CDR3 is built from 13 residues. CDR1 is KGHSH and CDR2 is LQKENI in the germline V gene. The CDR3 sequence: CASSPSGDQPQHF. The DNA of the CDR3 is TGTGCCAGCTCCCCCTCAGGGGATCAGCCCCAGCATTTT. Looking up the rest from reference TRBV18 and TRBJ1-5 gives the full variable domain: NAGVMQNPRHLVRRRGQEARLRCSPMKGHSHVYWYRQLPEEGLKFMVYLQKENIIDESGMPKERFSAEFPKEGPSILRIQQVVRGDSAAYFCASSPSGDQPQHFGDGTRLSIL.

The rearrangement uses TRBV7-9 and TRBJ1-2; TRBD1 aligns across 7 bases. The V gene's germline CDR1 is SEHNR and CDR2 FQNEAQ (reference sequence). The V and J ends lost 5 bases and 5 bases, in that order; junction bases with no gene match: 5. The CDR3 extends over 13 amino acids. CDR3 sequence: CASSGTGVYGYTF. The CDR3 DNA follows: TGTGCCAGCAGCGGTACAGGGGTATATGGCTACACCTTC.